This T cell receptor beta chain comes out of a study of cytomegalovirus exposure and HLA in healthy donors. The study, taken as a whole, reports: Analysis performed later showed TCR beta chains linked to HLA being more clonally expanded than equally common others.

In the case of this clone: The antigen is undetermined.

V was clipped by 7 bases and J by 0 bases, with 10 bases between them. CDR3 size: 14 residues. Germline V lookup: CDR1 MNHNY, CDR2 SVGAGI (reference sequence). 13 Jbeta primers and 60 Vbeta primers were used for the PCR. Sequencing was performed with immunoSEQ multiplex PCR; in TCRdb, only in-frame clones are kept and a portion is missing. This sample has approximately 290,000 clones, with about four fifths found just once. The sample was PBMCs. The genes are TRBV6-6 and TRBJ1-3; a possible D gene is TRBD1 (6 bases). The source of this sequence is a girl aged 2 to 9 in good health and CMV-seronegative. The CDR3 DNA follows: TGTGCCAGCACCCTACAGGGCTCTGGAAACACCATATATTTT. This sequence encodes CASTLQGSGNTIYF.